Listed below are T cell receptor beta chains from one sample, sequenced in a study of blood T cells in healthy people across ages. One entry per CDR3 protein, called by TCRdb with MiXCR from the 5' RACE reads. There are roughly 720,000 distinct CDR3 sequences in the sample; 40% to 65% occur only once, and about 38% lies in the top ten. Sequences were obtained from blood. The source is a man of 80 years or more in good health. CDR3s include the opening cysteine and the closing phenylalanine or tryptophan. Each record gives: D gene, clone size, CDR3 length, V gene, J gene, CDR3 DNA, CDR3 protein. D genes are given only for firm matches. Not all rows give a size; the values are once, few, many and, for expanded clones, a class.

D gene: TRBD2; clone size: NA; CDR3 length: 15; V gene: TRBV20-1; J gene: TRBJ2-5; CDR3 DNA: TGCAGTGCTTTGCCCGGGACTAGCGGGATCGGGGCCCAGTACTTC; CDR3 protein: CSALPGTSGIGAQYF
D gene: NA; clone size: NA; CDR3 length: 12; V gene: TRBV29-1; J gene: TRBJ2-7; CDR3 DNA: TGCAGCGGGGGGGACGGAACCTACGAGCAGTACTTC; CDR3 protein: CSGGDGTYEQYF
D gene: NA; clone size: many; CDR3 length: 17; V gene: TRBV4-2; J gene: TRBJ2-1; CDR3 DNA: TGTGCCAGCAGCCAAGATGCGGGAGTCCTTAGGGGGAATGAGCAGTTCTTC; CDR3 protein: CASSQDAGVLRGNEQFF
D gene: NA; clone size: NA; CDR3 length: 16; V gene: TRBV11-2; J gene: TRBJ2-7; CDR3 DNA: TGTGCCAGCAGCTTCTGGCGGGACCACTCCTACAATGAGCAGTACTTC; CDR3 protein: CASSFWRDHSYNEQYF
D gene: TRBD2; clone size: few; CDR3 length: 17; V gene: TRBV9; J gene: TRBJ2-1; CDR3 DNA: TGTGCCAGCAGCGCAGGGACTAGCGGGATCATTGGCAATGAGCAGTTCTTC; CDR3 protein: CASSAGTSGIIGNEQFF
D gene: NA; clone size: few; CDR3 length: 13; V gene: TRBV20-1; J gene: TRBJ1-2; CDR3 DNA: TGCAGTGCTTCAAACCCAGCTAACTATGGCTACACCTTC; CDR3 protein: CSASNPANYGYTF
D gene: NA; clone size: NA; CDR3 length: 15; V gene: TRBV5-1; J gene: TRBJ2-1; CDR3 DNA: TGCGCCAGCAGCTCACCCTACCCAAGCGGAGAGACCCAGTTCTTC; CDR3 protein: CASSSPYPSGETQFF
D gene: NA; clone size: NA; CDR3 length: 15; V gene: TRBV3-1; J gene: TRBJ2-7; CDR3 DNA: TGTGCCAGCAGCCAAGACCCATTGGCAGGGGCCGAGCAGTACTTC; CDR3 protein: CASSQDPLAGAEQYF
D gene: TRBD1; clone size: NA; CDR3 length: 14; V gene: TRBV6-1; J gene: TRBJ2-1; CDR3 DNA: TGTGCCAGCATAAGGGACAGGGGACACAATGAGCAGTTCTTC; CDR3 protein: CASIRDRGHNEQFF
D gene: NA; clone size: NA; CDR3 length: 11; V gene: TRBV3-1; J gene: TRBJ2-4; CDR3 DNA: TGTGCCAGCAGCGTACAAACCATTCAGTACTTC; CDR3 protein: CASSVQTIQYF
D gene: NA; clone size: few; CDR3 length: 13; V gene: TRBV7-9; J gene: TRBJ2-5; CDR3 DNA: TGTGCCAGCAGCTTACGGACAGAAGAGACCCAGTACTTC; CDR3 protein: CASSLRTEETQYF
D gene: TRBD2; clone size: NA; CDR3 length: 19; V gene: TRBV9; J gene: TRBJ2-1; CDR3 DNA: TGTGCCAGCAGCGTAGAAGCCCTAGCGGTGTCTAGCTCCTACAATGAGCAGTTCTTC; CDR3 protein: CASSVEALAVSSSYNEQFF
D gene: NA; clone size: few; CDR3 length: 15; V gene: TRBV4-1; J gene: TRBJ2-7; CDR3 DNA: TGCGCCAGCAGCCAAGAGACCGCACCCTCCTACGAGCAGTACTTC; CDR3 protein: CASSQETAPSYEQYF
D gene: NA; clone size: NA; CDR3 length: 14; V gene: TRBV6-5; J gene: TRBJ1-1; CDR3 DNA: TGTGCCAGCAGTTACCTGGGATCGAACACTGAAGCTTTCTTT; CDR3 protein: CASSYLGSNTEAFF
D gene: NA; clone size: NA; CDR3 length: 14; V gene: TRBV5-1; J gene: TRBJ2-5; CDR3 DNA: TGCGCCAGCAGCTTGGGCGGGAATCTGGAGACCCAGTACTTC; CDR3 protein: CASSLGGNLETQYF
D gene: TRBD1; clone size: few; CDR3 length: 16; V gene: TRBV4-2; J gene: TRBJ1-2; CDR3 DNA: TGTGCCAGCAGCCAAGAACTCGCCGGGACAGTTACAGGCTACACCTTC; CDR3 protein: CASSQELAGTVTGYTF
D gene: NA; clone size: NA; CDR3 length: 16; V gene: TRBV11-2; J gene: TRBJ2-5; CDR3 DNA: TGTGCCAGCAGCTCGTGGGGGGCAGACCGCCAAGAGACCCAGTACTTC; CDR3 protein: CASSSWGADRQETQYF
D gene: NA; clone size: many; CDR3 length: 17; V gene: TRBV7-2; J gene: TRBJ2-7; CDR3 DNA: TGTGCCAGCAGCTTAAGCGTGGGCACAACGGCCACCTACGAGCAGTACTTC; CDR3 protein: CASSLSVGTTATYEQYF
D gene: NA; clone size: few; CDR3 length: 13; V gene: TRBV7-2; J gene: TRBJ2-5; CDR3 DNA: TGTGCCAGCAGCCCGGACTATCAAGAGACCCAGTACTTC; CDR3 protein: CASSPDYQETQYF
D gene: TRBD2; clone size: NA; CDR3 length: 14; V gene: TRBV11-2; J gene: TRBJ2-5; CDR3 DNA: TGTGCCAGCAGTTTAGCGGGAGTTACGGAGACCCAGTACTTC; CDR3 protein: CASSLAGVTETQYF
D gene: NA; clone size: NA; CDR3 length: 15; V gene: TRBV6-5; J gene: TRBJ2-3; CDR3 DNA: TGTGCCAGCAGCCCCGTCGGGGGAGGCCCCGTTACGCAGTATTTT; CDR3 protein: CASSPVGGGPVTQYF
D gene: NA; clone size: NA; CDR3 length: 14; V gene: TRBV29-1; J gene: TRBJ2-1; CDR3 DNA: TGCAGCGTTGAGGAGGGAGGGGGATACAATGAGCAGTTCTTC; CDR3 protein: CSVEEGGGYNEQFF
D gene: NA; clone size: NA; CDR3 length: 15; V gene: TRBV10-3; J gene: TRBJ2-5; CDR3 DNA: TGTGCCATCAGTGAGTCAGGAGCGATCCAAGAGACCCAGTACTTC; CDR3 protein: CAISESGAIQETQYF
D gene: TRBD2; clone size: NA; CDR3 length: 16; V gene: TRBV19; J gene: TRBJ2-1; CDR3 DNA: TGTGCCAGTAGGCCCCCCGGGACTAGTTCGCTCAATGAGCAGTTCTTC; CDR3 protein: CASRPPGTSSLNEQFF
D gene: TRBD1; clone size: NA; CDR3 length: 13; V gene: TRBV5-6; J gene: TRBJ1-1; CDR3 DNA: TGTGCCAGCAGCTTGGACCTCGGGACAGGGGCTTTCTTT; CDR3 protein: CASSLDLGTGAFF
D gene: NA; clone size: few; CDR3 length: 15; V gene: TRBV12-5; J gene: TRBJ1-1; CDR3 DNA: TGTGCTAGTGGTTTGCCGTTTGTGGAAAACACTGAAGCTTTCTTT; CDR3 protein: CASGLPFVENTEAFF
D gene: NA; clone size: NA; CDR3 length: 15; V gene: TRBV6-5; J gene: TRBJ2-7; CDR3 DNA: TGTGCCAGCAGTTACGCCGGGACCGGTACCTACGAGCAGTACTTC; CDR3 protein: CASSYAGTGTYEQYF
D gene: TRBD1; clone size: few; CDR3 length: 14; V gene: TRBV29-1; J gene: TRBJ2-1; CDR3 DNA: TGCAGCGCCGACCGGGACAGGTCCTACAATGAGCAGTTCTTC; CDR3 protein: CSADRDRSYNEQFF
D gene: NA; clone size: many; CDR3 length: 15; V gene: TRBV29-1; J gene: TRBJ2-1; CDR3 DNA: TGCAGCGTTGAAGATGGAGCGGATACCTACAATGAGCAGTTCTTC; CDR3 protein: CSVEDGADTYNEQFF
D gene: NA; clone size: NA; CDR3 length: 14; V gene: TRBV28; J gene: TRBJ2-7; CDR3 DNA: TGTGCCAGCAGTTTAATTGGGTCAGTCTCCGAGCAGTACTTC; CDR3 protein: CASSLIGSVSEQYF
D gene: NA; clone size: many; CDR3 length: 14; V gene: TRBV20-1; J gene: TRBJ2-1; CDR3 DNA: TGCAGTGGTAGTCTGGCAGGGGCTTACAATGAGCAGTTCTTC; CDR3 protein: CSGSLAGAYNEQFF
D gene: TRBD1; clone size: NA; CDR3 length: 13; V gene: TRBV20-1; J gene: TRBJ2-5; CDR3 DNA: TGCAGTGCTAGACCAACAGGGGGCCAGACCCAGTACTTC; CDR3 protein: CSARPTGGQTQYF
D gene: NA; clone size: few; CDR3 length: 16; V gene: TRBV9; J gene: TRBJ2-5; CDR3 DNA: TGTGCCAGCAGCGTATCCCCCCTGGCGAACCAAGAGACCCAGTACTTC; CDR3 protein: CASSVSPLANQETQYF
D gene: TRBD1; clone size: NA; CDR3 length: 13; V gene: TRBV20-1; J gene: TRBJ2-4; CDR3 DNA: TGCAGTGCTACCCGGGACAGTAGGTATGAGCAGTACTTC; CDR3 protein: CSATRDSRYEQYF
D gene: NA; clone size: NA; CDR3 length: 15; V gene: TRBV12-3/TRBV12-4; J gene: TRBJ1-2; CDR3 DNA: TGTGCCAGCGGGGGTGACAGCTTTCCGACTTATGGCTACACCTTC; CDR3 protein: CASGGDSFPTYGYTF
D gene: NA; clone size: NA; CDR3 length: 13; V gene: TRBV25-1; J gene: TRBJ1-1; CDR3 DNA: TGTGCCAGCATACGGACAGAGAACACTGAAGCTTTCTTT; CDR3 protein: CASIRTENTEAFF
D gene: NA; clone size: few; CDR3 length: 15; V gene: TRBV9; J gene: TRBJ2-7; CDR3 DNA: TGTGCCAGCAGCGTAGGACCAGCGAGGAGCCCCGAGCAGTACTTC; CDR3 protein: CASSVGPARSPEQYF
D gene: TRBD2; clone size: NA; CDR3 length: 14; V gene: TRBV29-1; J gene: TRBJ2-1; CDR3 DNA: TGCAGCGTACCTCTAGCGGTCTCCTACAATGAGCAGTTCTTC; CDR3 protein: CSVPLAVSYNEQFF
D gene: NA; clone size: NA; CDR3 length: 14; V gene: TRBV10-3; J gene: TRBJ2-1; CDR3 DNA: TGTGCCATCAGCTCCGGGCTAGCCGACAATGAGCAGTTCTTC; CDR3 protein: CAISSGLADNEQFF
D gene: NA; clone size: NA; CDR3 length: 16; V gene: TRBV28; J gene: TRBJ2-6; CDR3 DNA: TGTGCCAGCAGTTTCAGCCCGACCTCTGGGGCCAACGTCCTGACTTTC; CDR3 protein: CASSFSPTSGANVLTF
D gene: NA; clone size: NA; CDR3 length: 22; V gene: TRBV21-1; J gene: TRBJ2-7; CDR3 DNA: TGTGCCAGCAGCGCCCAGATAGGAGGCAGGGTAGGTCTAGCGGGAGCGTGCTACGAGCAGTACTTC; CDR3 protein: CASSAQIGGRVGLAGACYEQYF
D gene: NA; clone size: NA; CDR3 length: 16; V gene: TRBV15; J gene: TRBJ2-7; CDR3 DNA: TGTGCCACCAGCAGAGGCATCGGGGCCCTCTTGTACGTGCAGTACTTC; CDR3 protein: CATSRGIGALLYVQYF
D gene: TRBD2; clone size: NA; CDR3 length: 15; V gene: TRBV3-1; J gene: TRBJ2-5; CDR3 DNA: TGTGCCAGCAGACGCGGGGGGCGCAACCAAGAGACCCAGAACTTC; CDR3 protein: CASRRGGRNQETQNF
D gene: NA; clone size: NA; CDR3 length: 15; V gene: TRBV15; J gene: TRBJ2-7; CDR3 DNA: TGTGCCACCAGCGAAACAGGGCCGGGCTCCTACGAGCAGTACTTC; CDR3 protein: CATSETGPGSYEQYF
D gene: NA; clone size: few; CDR3 length: 16; V gene: TRBV9; J gene: TRBJ2-3; CDR3 DNA: TGTGCCAGCAGCGTAGGGAGGGGACAGTACACAGATACGCAGTATTTT; CDR3 protein: CASSVGRGQYTDTQYF
D gene: NA; clone size: NA; CDR3 length: 13; V gene: TRBV20-1; J gene: TRBJ2-1; CDR3 DNA: TGCAGTGCTCCCAGGGTTTCCTACAATGAGCAGTTCTTC; CDR3 protein: CSAPRVSYNEQFF